Included here is one TCR beta chain sequence, with context. The antigen is undetermined. V was pared by 1 base and J by 5 bases, with 15 bases between. CDR1 is SEHNR, CDR2 FQNEAQ, per germline (reference sequence). CDR3 length equals 15 residues. At baseline, cycle 4 day 1, and cycle 7 day 1, blood was sampled. These data originate in a study of OX40 agonist ivuxolimab in advanced cancers. Study-level background: Ivuxolimab was administered intravenously to patients at 0.01 to 10 mg/kg every 2 weeks. Broader study findings: Averaged across samples, CD8+ T cells carried more expanded clones than CD4+ did.

Some clones are missing from TCRdb's copy, which holds only in-frame ones; the method was immunoSEQ multiplex PCR. The repertoire consists of tens of thousands of clones, with about nine tenths occurring once and the leading ten covering around 15%. The sample in question was CD4+ or CD8+ T cells sorted from blood, obtained in a trial of the OX40 agonist ivuxolimab. This chain joins TRBV7-9 and TRBJ2-7, with D perhaps being TRBD1 or TRBD2 (5 bases each). This TCR derives from an adult with an advanced solid tumor such as melanoma, head and neck, liver or kidney cancer. CDR3 sequence (DNA): TGTGCCAGCAGCTTAGGAGGGACGGTTCGTGACGAGCAGTACTTC. Translated: CASSLGGTVRDEQYF. The whole variable domain, filled in from reference TRBV7-9 and TRBJ2-7, reads DTGVSQNPRHKITKRGQNVTFRCDPISEHNRLYWYRQTLGQGPEFLTYFQNEAQLEKSRLLSDRFSAERPKGSFSTLEIQRTEQGDSAMYLCASSLGGTVRDEQYFGPGTRLTVT.